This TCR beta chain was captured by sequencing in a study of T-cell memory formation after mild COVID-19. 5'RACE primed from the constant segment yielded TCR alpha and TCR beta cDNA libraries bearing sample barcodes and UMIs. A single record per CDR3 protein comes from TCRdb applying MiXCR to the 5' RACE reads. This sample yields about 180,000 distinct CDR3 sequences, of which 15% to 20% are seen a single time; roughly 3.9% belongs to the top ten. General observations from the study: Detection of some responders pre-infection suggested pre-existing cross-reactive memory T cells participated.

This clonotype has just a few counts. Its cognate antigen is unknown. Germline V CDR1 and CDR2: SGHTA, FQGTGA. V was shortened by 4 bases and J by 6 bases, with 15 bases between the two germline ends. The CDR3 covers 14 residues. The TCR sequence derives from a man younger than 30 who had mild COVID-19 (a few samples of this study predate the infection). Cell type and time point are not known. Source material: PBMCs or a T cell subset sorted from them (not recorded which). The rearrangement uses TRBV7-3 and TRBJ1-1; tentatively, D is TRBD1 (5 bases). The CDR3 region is CASSWGLLGSEAFF. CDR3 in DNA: TGTGCCAGCAGCTGGGGCCTTCTGGGATCTGAAGCTTTCTTT.